Presented here are 26 T cell receptor beta chains from one specimen sequenced in a study of OX40 agonist ivuxolimab in advanced cancers. The method behind the library was the immunoSEQ multiplex PCR assay. Imported from immuneACCESS, the table was reduced by TCRdb to in-frame sequences with V and J called. These copies leave out some clones; in studies compared against another copy, an unresolved V gene accounts for under half, and the cause of the remainder is not known. Across this sample there are under 30,000 clones, with around 87% seen only once. The biggest ten clones account for roughly 31% of the sample. The sequencing used CD4+ or CD8+ T cells sorted from blood, collected in a trial of the OX40 agonist ivuxolimab. The receptors were sampled from an adult with an advanced solid tumor such as melanoma, head and neck, liver or kidney cancer.

The chain combines TRBV27 with TRBJ1-2; D remains unclear. From germline, CDR1 is MNHEY and CDR2 SMNVEV (reference sequence). V was shortened by 4 bases and J by 4 bases, with 13 bases between the two germline ends. This CDR3 has 14 amino acids. The DNA for the CDR3 is TGTGCCAGCAGTTCCTTCGCCCCTGGCTATGGCTACACCTTC. It yields the protein CASSSFAPGYGYTF.

The J gene is TRBJ1-2, the V gene TRBV4-1; no reliable D call. Germline CDR1 and CDR2: MGHRA and YSYEKL. Between the trimmed V and J ends, which lost 0 bases and 0 bases, there was a span of 11 bases. CDR3 length: 16 residues. The CDR3 bases are TGCGCCAGCAGCCAAGAAACGTTCCCAGCTAACTATGGCTACACCTTC. The encoded protein is CASSQETFPANYGYTF.

This chain links TRBV7-9 with TRBJ1-2; 7 positions agree with TRBD1. Losses at the gene ends were 5 bases for V and 4 bases for J; bases not matched to a gene: 13. Germline CDR1 SEHNR, CDR2 FQNEAQ (reference sequence). The CDR3 is made up of 16 amino acids. The CDR3 here is CASSPQTGIMGYGYTF. The DNA for the CDR3 is TGTGCCAGCAGCCCCCAGACAGGGATTATGGGCTATGGCTACACCTTC.

The chain joins TRBV7-2 to TRBJ2-1, with unresolved D. The V and J ends lost 5 bases and 2 bases respectively, with 13 bases between them. Germline CDR1 reads SGHTA; CDR2 reads FQGNSA. CDR3 length: 15 residues. CDR3 nucleotide sequence: TGTGCCAGCAGCCCGACCGAATCGGCCTACAATGAGCAGTTCTTC. It specifies CASSPTESAYNEQFF.

The J gene is TRBJ1-1, the V gene TRBV10-1, with 7 nucleotides matching TRBD1. The CDR3 runs to 16 residues. V dropped 5 bases and J dropped 1; count of bases not matched to a gene: 10. The germline CDR1 and CDR2 sequences are WNHNN and SYGVQD (reference sequence). The CDR3 sequence: CASSPLKGAGNTEAFF. The CDR3, as DNA: TGCGCCAGCAGTCCTCTCAAGGGGGCGGGGAACACTGAAGCTTTCTTT.

The chain uses TRBV19 and TRBJ2-3, with 12 bases that match TRBD1. After removal of 1 base from V and 4 bases from J, the junction contained 3 bases not matched to a gene. CDR1 is LNHDA and CDR2 is SQIVND in the germline V gene (reference sequence). The CDR3 contains 16 residues. This CDR3 is CASSIVGTGGADTQYF. For the CDR3, the DNA is TGTGCCAGTAGTATAGTTGGGACAGGGGGCGCAGATACGCAGTATTTT.

This clone occurred a few times. The V and J genes are TRBV27 and TRBJ1-6; tentatively, D is TRBD1 (5 bases). Germline V gene data show CDR1 as MNHEY and CDR2 as SMNVEV (reference sequence). V lost 0 bases and J lost 13, with 10 bases in between. The CDR3 extends over 13 amino acids. CDR3 DNA: TGTGCCAGCAGTTTATCTTCCAGGGTTCCCCTCCACTTT. This codes for CASSLSSRVPLHF.

V gene TRBV21-1 combines with J gene TRBJ1-3; the DNA was not compared with TRBD1, the D call given in the table. TRBV21-1 is annotated as a pseudogene. This CDR3 is 17 amino acids long. The CDR3 region is CASSKGCQGHSGNTIYF. The CDR3 nucleotides read TGTGCCAGCAGCAAAGGCTGCCAGGGCCATTCGGGAAACACCATATATTTT.

In this sample, this clone turned up a few times. The rearrangement links TRBV4-1 to TRBJ1-1; 8 bases match TRBD1. V dropped 2 bases and J dropped 4; count of bases not matched to a gene: 0. Germline V gene lookup returns CDR1 MGHRA and CDR2 YSYEKL. The CDR3 extends over 13 amino acids. The CDR3 spells CASSQQGATEAFF. The CDR3 DNA is TGCGCCAGCAGCCAACAGGGGGCCACTGAAGCTTTCTTT.

The rearrangement uses TRBV28 and TRBJ2-3; no reliable D call. The length of the CDR3 is 13 residues. V lost 3 bases, J lost 1 base, and 5 bases lay in between. CDR1 is MDHEN, CDR2 SYDVKM, per germline. CDR3 in amino acids: CASSFEGTDTQYF. The CDR3 nucleotides read TGTGCCAGCAGTTTCGAGGGCACAGATACGCAGTATTTT.

The chain has TRBV2 and TRBJ1-2; 11 nucleotides line up with TRBD1. The CDR3 covers 15 residues. The V and J ends lost 6 bases and 3 bases, in that order; junction bases with no gene match: 6. CDR1 is SNHLY, CDR2 FYNNEI, per germline. This chain's CDR3 is CASRVGQGAYYGYTF. CDR3 nucleotides: TGTGCCAGCAGAGTAGGACAGGGGGCATACTATGGCTACACCTTC. Complete variable domain (other parts from reference TRBV2 and TRBJ1-2): EPEVTQTPSHQVTQMGQEVILRCVPISNHLYFYWYRQILGQKVEFLVSFYNNEISEKSEIFDDQFSVERPDGSNFTLKIRSTKLEDSAMYFCASRVGQGAYYGYTFGSGTRLTVV.

The chain recombines TRBV27 with TRBJ1-1, with D perhaps matching TRBD1 (5 bases). Germline V lookup: CDR1 MNHEY, CDR2 SMNVEV (reference sequence). The CDR3 is 14 amino acids. V dropped 4 bases and J dropped 4 bases, with 13 bases sitting between them. This chain's CDR3 is CASSSQPGLTEAFF. In DNA form, the CDR3 reads TGTGCCAGCAGTTCCCAGCCGGGACTCACTGAAGCTTTCTTT.

As for this clone: One end of the junction does not line up with germline, which may come from a read error. The chain couples TRBV15 to TRBJ2-7; no clear D. The CDR3 extends over 13 amino acids. CDR1 and CDR2 (germline): LNHNV, YYDKDF (reference sequence). This CDR3 is CATSTPFPYKQYF. Written as DNA, the CDR3 is TGTGCCACCAGCACCCCCTTCCCCTACAAGCAGTACTTC.

This clone appeared once. The chain recombines TRBV5-1 with TRBJ2-7, with unresolved D. Germline V lookup: CDR1 SGHRS, CDR2 YFSETQ. The CDR3 covers 13 residues. The V gene lost 0 bases and the J gene lost 0 bases, with 4 bases spanning the gap. The CDR3 coding sequence is TGCGCCAGCAGCTTGGGGAGCTCCTACGAGCAGTACTTC. Residues: CASSLGSSYEQYF.

The V call is TRBV4-1, the J call TRBJ1-3; tentatively, D is TRBD1 (5 bases). The CDR3 has 14 amino acids. Germline assignment: CDR1 MGHRA and CDR2 YSYEKL. V lost 3 bases, J lost 6 bases, and 12 bases lay in between. The CDR3 spells CASSQLGEVNTIYF. The CDR3 DNA follows: TGCGCCAGCAGCCAGTTAGGGGAGGTAAACACCATATATTTT.

J is TRBJ2-1 and V is TRBV28; the match to TRBD2 covers 7 bases. V lost 6 bases, J lost 5 bases, and 7 bases stayed unmatched. The germline V gene has CDR1 MDHEN and CDR2 SYDVKM. This CDR3 region has 14 residues. CDR3 amino acids: CASSLQRGDNEQFF. The CDR3 DNA reads TGTGCCAGCAGCCTACAGCGGGGCGACAATGAGCAGTTCTTC.

The chain is built from TRBV27 and TRBJ1-1; no clear D gene. Germline lookup yields CDR1 MNHEY and CDR2 SMNVEV (reference sequence). The CDR3 spans 14 residues. Trimming took off 0 bases at V and 6 bases at J, with 11 bases between the two ends. In DNA form, the CDR3 reads TGTGCCAGCAGTTTATCGTACAGTATATCTGAAGCTTTCTTT. Translation: CASSLSYSISEAFF.

In DNA form, the CDR3 reads TGCGCCACGGGACAGGGGGACGAGCAGTACTTC. Translated: CATGQGDEQYF. The chain has TRBV4-1 and TRBJ2-7; 11 bases agree with TRBD1. This CDR3 region has 11 residues. Germline trimming cut 10 bases from V and 5 bases from J; bases unmatched to any gene: 1. Per germline, CDR1 MGHRA and CDR2 YSYEKL.

This chain uses TRBV29-1 with TRBJ2-7; the match to TRBD1 covers 9 bases. The J segment lost 2 bases and the V segment lost 6 bases, leaving 8 bases of the junction unmatched. CDR3 length equals 14 residues. The germline CDR1 and CDR2 sequences are SQVTM and ANQGSEA. The CDR3 reads CSVQDRGSPYEQYF. In DNA form, the CDR3 reads TGCAGCGTACAGGACAGGGGTTCCCCCTACGAGCAGTACTTC.

The CDR3 DNA sequence: TGTGCCAGCAGCTTCCAGGGTTTGGACACTGAAGCTTTCTTT. The encoded protein is CASSFQGLDTEAFF. The chain links TRBV7-9 to TRBJ1-1; perhaps TRBD1 as D (5 bases). V lost 3 bases, J lost 3 bases, and 11 bases lay in between. Germline loops: CDR1 SEHNR, CDR2 FQNEAQ (reference sequence). The CDR3 is 14 residues long.

This sequence joins TRBV7-9 and TRBJ2-7, with D possibly being TRBD2 (6 bases). Germline V gene lookup returns CDR1 SEHNR and CDR2 FQNEAQ (reference sequence). With 4 bases removed from V and 7 bases from J, the gap between germline ends came to 11 bases. This CDR3 contains 12 residues. The chain's CDR3 is CASSYLAYEQYF. The CDR3 DNA follows: TGTGCCAGCAGCTACCTAGCGTATGAGCAGTACTTC.

This clone has more than one count but fewer than ten. V and J are TRBV20-1 and TRBJ1-4; D gene ambiguous. The V end lost 3 bases, the J end lost 7 bases, and 6 bases lay between the germline ends. The CDR3 totals 11 residues. Germline CDR1 is DFQATT and CDR2 is SNEGSKA (reference sequence). The CDR3 DNA follows: TGCAGTGCTAGGAGGGCTGAAAAACTGTTTTTT. Translating gives CSARRAEKLFF.

The CDR3 DNA sequence: TGTGCCAGCAGGCCTAGACAGGGGAGCTCCTACAATGAGCAGTTCTTC. It translates to CASRPRQGSSYNEQFF. J is TRBJ2-1 and V is TRBV28, with 8 positions matching TRBD1. V shed 6 bases and J 0 bases; nucleotides not matched to a gene: 7. Germline V lookup: CDR1 MDHEN, CDR2 SYDVKM. CDR3 size: 16 residues.

J is TRBJ2-2 and V is TRBV4-2; unclear D gene. CDR3 length: 16 amino acids. V was shortened by 1 base and J by 0 bases, with 9 bases between the two germline ends. CDR1 and CDR2 (germline): LGHNA, YNFKEQ. The CDR3 DNA reads as TGTGCCAGCAGCCAAGCCACAGATGCGAACACCGGGGAGCTGTTTTTT. This gives the protein CASSQATDANTGELFF.

The V gene is TRBV7-9, the J gene TRBJ2-5; TRBD1 aligns across 11 bases. Germline values: CDR1 SEHNR, CDR2 FQNEAQ (reference sequence). The CDR3 length is 16 residues. V dropped 5 bases and J dropped 5; count of bases not matched to a gene: 10. CDR3 amino acids: CASSTTRDRGDETQYF. CDR3 bases: TGTGCCAGCAGCACTACCCGGGACAGGGGGGATGAGACCCAGTACTTC. Filled out from reference TRBV7-9 and TRBJ2-5, the complete variable domain reads DTGVSQNPRHKITKRGQNVTFRCDPISEHNRLYWYRQTLGQGPEFLTYFQNEAQLEKSRLLSDRFSAERPKGSFSTLEIQRTEQGDSAMYLCASSTTRDRGDETQYFGPGTRLLVL.

This clone turned up a few times. The chain joins TRBV19 to TRBJ1-1; D unresolved. The CDR3 contains 11 residues. Germline loops: CDR1 LNHDA, CDR2 SQIVND (reference sequence). The V end was cut by 7 bases, the J end by 5 bases, with 8 bases between. The CDR3 reads CASNWGTEAFF. DNA of the CDR3: TGTGCCAGTAATTGGGGTACTGAAGCTTTCTTT.